Listed below are T cell receptor beta chains from one sample, sequenced in a study of T cell changes during pregnancy in multiple sclerosis. Measured with immunoSEQ multiplex PCR; TCRdb has only the in-frame clones, and not every one. The data hold roughly 44,000 clones, with around nine tenths observed a single time. Sequenced material: CD8+ T cells from peripheral blood mononuclear cells, taken after pregnancy. These receptors all stem from a female donor in good health, enrolled as a control in a pregnancy study. The CDR3 runs from the conserved cysteine through the conserved F or W. The D gene is left open where the match is weak. Some rows mark clone size as missing; the rest say once, few, many or name a class of expanded clone.

CDR3 protein: CASGLDGVEGYTF
CDR3 DNA: TGTGCTAGTGGTTTGGACGGTGTAGAAGGCTACACCTTC
J gene: TRBJ1-2
V gene: TRBV12-5
clone size: NA
D gene: NA

CDR3 protein: CASRPTSRQETSEAFF
CDR3 DNA: TGTGCCAGCAGACCCACTTCTCGACAGGAGACATCTGAAGCTTTCTTT
J gene: TRBJ1-1
V gene: TRBV13
clone size: NA
D gene: NA

CDR3 protein: CASSHRSGGALADTQYF
CDR3 DNA: TGTGCCAGCAGCCATCGTAGCGGGGGGGCCTTGGCAGATACGCAGTATTTT
J gene: TRBJ2-3
V gene: TRBV7-2
clone size: NA
D gene: TRBD2

CDR3 protein: CAVGAREQYF
CDR3 DNA: TGTGCCGTGGGAGCCCGCGAGCAGTACTTC
J gene: TRBJ2-7
V gene: TRBV27
clone size: NA
D gene: NA

CDR3 protein: CASSLVASGDSSYNEQFF
CDR3 DNA: TGTGCCAGCAGCTTAGTGGCTAGCGGGGACAGCTCCTACAATGAGCAGTTCTTC
J gene: TRBJ2-1
V gene: TRBV7-9
clone size: once
D gene: TRBD2

CDR3 protein: CASSLTGGSGYTF
CDR3 DNA: TGTGCCAGCAGCTTAACAGGGGGTTCTGGCTACACCTTC
J gene: TRBJ1-2
V gene: TRBV14
clone size: once
D gene: TRBD1

CDR3 protein: CASSFRGEQYF
CDR3 DNA: TGTGCCAGCAGTTTCAGGGGCGAGCAGTACTTC
J gene: TRBJ2-7
V gene: TRBV6-6
clone size: few
D gene: NA

CDR3 protein: CASSLDRDNEQFF
CDR3 DNA: TGCGCCAGCAGCCTCGACAGAGACAATGAGCAGTTCTTC
J gene: TRBJ2-1
V gene: TRBV4-1
clone size: NA
D gene: NA

CDR3 protein: CASSNVGLAGYEQYF
CDR3 DNA: TGTGCCAGCAGCAACGTGGGACTAGCGGGCTACGAGCAGTACTTC
J gene: TRBJ2-7
V gene: TRBV11-2
clone size: NA
D gene: TRBD2

CDR3 protein: CASSEIYEDRDDGELFF
CDR3 DNA: TGTGCCAGCAGTGAAATCTATGAGGACAGGGATGACGGGGAGCTGTTTTTT
J gene: TRBJ2-2
V gene: TRBV6-1
clone size: NA
D gene: TRBD1

CDR3 protein: CASSQEHYLFEKLFF
CDR3 DNA: TGCGCCAGCAGCCAAGAACACTATCTTTTTGAAAAACTGTTTTTT
J gene: TRBJ1-4
V gene: TRBV4-3
clone size: NA
D gene: NA

CDR3 protein: CASSQIGWATEAFF
CDR3 DNA: TGTGCCAGCAGCCAAATTGGGTGGGCCACTGAAGCTTTCTTT
J gene: TRBJ1-1
V gene: TRBV14
clone size: NA
D gene: NA

CDR3 protein: CASSSLGQGLYGYTF
CDR3 DNA: TGTGCCAGCAGTAGCCTGGGACAGGGACTCTATGGCTACACCTTC
J gene: TRBJ1-2
V gene: TRBV28
clone size: NA
D gene: TRBD1

CDR3 protein: CASSYGTYEQYF
CDR3 DNA: TGTGCCAGCAGTTACGGGACCTACGAGCAGTACTTC
J gene: TRBJ2-7
V gene: TRBV28
clone size: NA
D gene: NA

CDR3 protein: CAIESTGELFF
CDR3 DNA: TGTGCCATTGAGAGCACCGGGGAGCTGTTTTTT
J gene: TRBJ2-2
V gene: TRBV10-3
clone size: NA
D gene: NA

CDR3 protein: CASSQDPGQESYEQYF
CDR3 DNA: TGTGCCAGCAGCCAAGATCCGGGACAGGAGTCCTACGAGCAGTACTTC
J gene: TRBJ2-7
V gene: TRBV4-2
clone size: NA
D gene: TRBD1

CDR3 protein: CASSPIVGRGAPYGYTF
CDR3 DNA: TGTGCTAGCAGCCCAATCGTCGGGAGGGGAGCTCCCTATGGCTACACCTTC
J gene: TRBJ1-2
V gene: TRBV7-7
clone size: NA
D gene: NA

CDR3 protein: CASSQAVYNEQFF
CDR3 DNA: TGCGCCAGCAGCCAAGCGGTCTACAATGAGCAGTTCTTC
J gene: TRBJ2-1
V gene: TRBV4-3
clone size: NA
D gene: NA

CDR3 protein: CASSWDRGGGTDTQYF
CDR3 DNA: TGTGCCAGCAGCTGGGACAGGGGAGGGGGCACAGATACGCAGTATTTT
J gene: TRBJ2-3
V gene: TRBV7-2
clone size: NA
D gene: TRBD1

CDR3 protein: CASSSPPSPSYEQYF
CDR3 DNA: TGTGCCAGCAGCTCCCCCCCGTCTCCTTCCTACGAGCAGTACTTC
J gene: TRBJ2-7
V gene: TRBV7-8
clone size: NA
D gene: NA

CDR3 protein: CASSLGQGVRGEQYF
CDR3 DNA: TGTGCCAGCAGCTTGGGACAGGGGGTACGGGGGGAGCAGTACTTC
J gene: TRBJ2-7
V gene: TRBV5-4
clone size: NA
D gene: TRBD1

CDR3 protein: CASSRIGSEGEKLFF
CDR3 DNA: TGTGCCAGCAGCAGAATAGGGTCGGAGGGAGAAAAACTGTTTTTT
J gene: TRBJ1-4
V gene: TRBV11-2
clone size: NA
D gene: NA

CDR3 protein: CAISDTGTESYEQYF
CDR3 DNA: TGTGCCATCAGCGATACCGGGACAGAGTCCTACGAGCAGTACTTC
J gene: TRBJ2-7
V gene: TRBV10-3
clone size: NA
D gene: TRBD1

CDR3 protein: CASSSSLGGHYGYTF
CDR3 DNA: TGTGCCAGCAGTTCAAGCCTCGGGGGGCACTATGGCTACACCTTC
J gene: TRBJ1-2
V gene: TRBV6-5
clone size: NA
D gene: NA

CDR3 protein: CASSSGGAYEQYF
CDR3 DNA: TGTGCCAGCAGTTCAGGGGGAGCCTACGAGCAGTACTTC
J gene: TRBJ2-7
V gene: TRBV27
clone size: NA
D gene: TRBD1

CDR3 protein: CASRGTGVDTGELFF
CDR3 DNA: TGTGCCAGCAGGGGGACAGGGGTAGACACCGGGGAGCTGTTTTTT
J gene: TRBJ2-2
V gene: TRBV2
clone size: NA
D gene: TRBD1

CDR3 protein: CASSEAGGGIGETQYF
CDR3 DNA: TGTGCCAGCAGTGAAGCGGGGGGGGGAATAGGTGAGACCCAGTACTTC
J gene: TRBJ2-5
V gene: TRBV6-1
clone size: many
D gene: TRBD2

CDR3 protein: CASSLAPDNQPQHF
CDR3 DNA: TGTGCCAGCAGCTTGGCTCCAGACAATCAGCCCCAGCATTTT
J gene: TRBJ1-5
V gene: TRBV5-5
clone size: NA
D gene: NA

CDR3 protein: CASSVGGDRGTTYF
CDR3 DNA: TGTGCCAGCAGCGTAGGAGGGGACAGAGGAACGACTTACTTC
J gene: TRBJ2-5
V gene: TRBV9
clone size: NA
D gene: TRBD1

CDR3 protein: CASSAGGPYNEQFF
CDR3 DNA: TGTGCCAGCAGTGCGGGGGGGCCCTACAATGAGCAGTTCTTC
J gene: TRBJ2-1
V gene: TRBV27
clone size: NA
D gene: TRBD2

CDR3 protein: CAWSVGQGYTEAFF
CDR3 DNA: TGTGCCTGGAGTGTAGGGCAGGGATACACTGAAGCTTTCTTT
J gene: TRBJ1-1
V gene: TRBV30
clone size: NA
D gene: NA

CDR3 protein: CAGGKWTVGTRNQPQHF
CDR3 DNA: TGTGCCGGGGGAAAGTGGACAGTAGGGACCCGCAATCAGCCCCAGCATTTT
J gene: TRBJ1-5
V gene: TRBV28
clone size: NA
D gene: NA

CDR3 protein: CASSLRAPRTGELFF
CDR3 DNA: TGTGCCAGCAGCCTCAGAGCTCCGCGGACCGGGGAGCTGTTTTTT
J gene: TRBJ2-2
V gene: TRBV11-1
clone size: NA
D gene: NA

CDR3 protein: CASPRTGAYTDTQYF
CDR3 DNA: TGTGCCAGCCCCAGGACAGGGGCCTACACAGATACGCAGTATTTT
J gene: TRBJ2-3
V gene: TRBV2
clone size: NA
D gene: TRBD1

CDR3 protein: CASSLRGGLSNQPQHF
CDR3 DNA: TGTGCCAGCAGCTTAAGGGGAGGGTTGAGCAATCAGCCCCAGCATTTT
J gene: TRBJ1-5
V gene: TRBV7-2
clone size: NA
D gene: NA

CDR3 protein: CASSLSGATDTQYF
CDR3 DNA: TGCGCCAGCAGCTTAAGTGGGGCCACAGATACGCAGTATTTT
J gene: TRBJ2-3
V gene: TRBV5-1
clone size: NA
D gene: NA

CDR3 protein: CASSTGQGYYSNQPQHF
CDR3 DNA: TGTGCCAGTAGTACAGGACAGGGCTATTATAGCAATCAGCCCCAGCATTTT
J gene: TRBJ1-5
V gene: TRBV19
clone size: NA
D gene: TRBD1

CDR3 protein: CASSPISGELFF
CDR3 DNA: TGTGCCAGCAGCCCTATTTCCGGGGAGCTGTTTTTT
J gene: TRBJ2-2
V gene: TRBV9
clone size: NA
D gene: NA

CDR3 protein: CASSPPDRMNTEAFF
CDR3 DNA: TGTGCCAGCAGCCCCCCGGACAGAATGAACACTGAAGCTTTCTTT
J gene: TRBJ1-1
V gene: TRBV7-9
clone size: NA
D gene: NA

CDR3 protein: CASSANSGWEDTEAFF
CDR3 DNA: TGTGCCAGCAGCGCAAATTCAGGGTGGGAAGACACTGAAGCTTTCTTT
J gene: TRBJ1-1
V gene: TRBV28
clone size: few
D gene: NA

CDR3 protein: CATSRVADRGNTEAFF
CDR3 DNA: TGTGCCACCAGCAGAGTAGCGGACAGGGGGAACACTGAAGCTTTCTTT
J gene: TRBJ1-1
V gene: TRBV15
clone size: once
D gene: TRBD1

CDR3 protein: CAWRGGQERIYGYTF
CDR3 DNA: TGTGCCTGGAGGGGTGGACAGGAGCGGATCTATGGCTACACCTTC
J gene: TRBJ1-2
V gene: TRBV30
clone size: NA
D gene: TRBD1

CDR3 protein: CASSLAGGSEAFF
CDR3 DNA: TGTGCCAGCAGCTTAGCCGGGGGGTCTGAAGCTTTCTTT
J gene: TRBJ1-1
V gene: TRBV7-6
clone size: NA
D gene: NA

CDR3 protein: CASYHRGNTEAFF
CDR3 DNA: TGTGCCAGCTACCACAGGGGAAACACTGAAGCTTTCTTT
J gene: TRBJ1-1
V gene: TRBV2
clone size: NA
D gene: TRBD1

CDR3 protein: CSVAGQGMGTQYF
CDR3 DNA: TGCAGCGTTGCGGGACAGGGGATGGGTACGCAGTATTTT
J gene: TRBJ2-3
V gene: TRBV29-1
clone size: NA
D gene: TRBD1

CDR3 protein: CASSQAPGGSYEQYF
CDR3 DNA: TGTGCCAGCTCACAAGCCCCAGGGGGCTCCTACGAGCAGTACTTC
J gene: TRBJ2-7
V gene: TRBV13
clone size: NA
D gene: TRBD1

CDR3 protein: CASSLGGGPSDTQYF
CDR3 DNA: TGCGCCAGCAGCTTGGGCGGGGGGCCCTCAGATACGCAGTATTTT
J gene: TRBJ2-3
V gene: TRBV5-1
clone size: once
D gene: TRBD2

CDR3 protein: CASSLTGRNQPQHF
CDR3 DNA: TGTGCCAGCTCACTCACAGGGCGGAATCAGCCCCAGCATTTT
J gene: TRBJ1-5
V gene: TRBV18
clone size: NA
D gene: NA

CDR3 protein: CASSLGTPSFDTQYF
CDR3 DNA: TGTGCCAGCAGCCTTGGGACTCCGTCATTTGATACGCAGTATTTT
J gene: TRBJ2-3
V gene: TRBV4-2
clone size: NA
D gene: NA